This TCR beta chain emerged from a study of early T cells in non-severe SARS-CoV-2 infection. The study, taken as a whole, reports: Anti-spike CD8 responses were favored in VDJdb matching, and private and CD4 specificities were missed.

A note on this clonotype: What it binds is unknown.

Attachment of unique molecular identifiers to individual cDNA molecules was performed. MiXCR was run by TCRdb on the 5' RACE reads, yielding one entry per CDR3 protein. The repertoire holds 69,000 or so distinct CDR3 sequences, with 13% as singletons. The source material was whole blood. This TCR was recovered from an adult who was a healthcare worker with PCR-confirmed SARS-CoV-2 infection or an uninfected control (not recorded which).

The CDR3 is CASSVDVDTQYF. The DNA of the CDR3 is TGTGCCAGCAGCGTAGACGTAGATACGCAGTATTTT. V is TRBV9 and J is TRBJ2-3, with D unclear. The V gene lost 0 bases and the J gene lost 5 bases, with 4 bases spanning the gap. CDR1 and CDR2 (germline): SGDLS, YYNGEE. This CDR3 region has 12 residues.